This T cell receptor (beta chain) was sequenced for a study of molecular identifiers for immune sequencing clone quantification. Study-level information: RNA, taken in replicates from approximately 20,000 or 100,000 naive CD8 cells, was split five ways, with four sequenced. Findings and caveats of the study: The study found clones above 20 RNA copies held over 98% of effector molecules and under 1% in naive cells.

Trimming removed 3 bases from V and 7 bases from J, with 10 bases in between. This CDR3 has 12 residues. CDR1 and CDR2 (germline): SGDLS, YYNGEE. This clonotype was counted many times. What it binds is unknown. Bulk TCR library preparation followed previously described methods with listed TCR primers. Via MiXCR, TCRdb re-called the PCR reads, giving one row per CDR3 protein. The sample yields 85,000 to 90,000 distinct CDR3 sequences, 15% to 20% seen once. The receptor's source is a human donor in good health. Some libraries in this study had Jurkat cell RNA spiked in. This chain joins TRBV9 and TRBJ1-2, with D perhaps TRBD1 (5 bases). Sequenced material: naive CD8+ T cells from blood, with Jurkat cell RNA spiked in. Subset of the sample: FACS-sorted CD8+CD4-CCR7+CD45RA+ naive T cells. The CDR3 DNA sequence: TGTGCCAGCAGCGGACAGCCCGCTGGCTACACCTTC. Translating gives CASSGQPAGYTF.